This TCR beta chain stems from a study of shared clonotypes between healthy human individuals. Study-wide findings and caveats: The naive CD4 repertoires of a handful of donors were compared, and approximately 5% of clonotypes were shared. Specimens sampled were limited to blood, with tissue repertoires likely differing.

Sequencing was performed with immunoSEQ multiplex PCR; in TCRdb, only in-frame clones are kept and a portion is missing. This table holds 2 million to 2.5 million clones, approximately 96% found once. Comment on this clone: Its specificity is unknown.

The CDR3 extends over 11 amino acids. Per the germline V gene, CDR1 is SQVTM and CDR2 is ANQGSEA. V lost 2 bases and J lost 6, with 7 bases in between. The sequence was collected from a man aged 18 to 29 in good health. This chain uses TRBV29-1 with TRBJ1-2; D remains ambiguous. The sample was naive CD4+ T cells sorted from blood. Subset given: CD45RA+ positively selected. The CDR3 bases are TGCAGCGTTGAACGGGGAGATGGCTACACCTTC. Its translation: CSVERGDGYTF.